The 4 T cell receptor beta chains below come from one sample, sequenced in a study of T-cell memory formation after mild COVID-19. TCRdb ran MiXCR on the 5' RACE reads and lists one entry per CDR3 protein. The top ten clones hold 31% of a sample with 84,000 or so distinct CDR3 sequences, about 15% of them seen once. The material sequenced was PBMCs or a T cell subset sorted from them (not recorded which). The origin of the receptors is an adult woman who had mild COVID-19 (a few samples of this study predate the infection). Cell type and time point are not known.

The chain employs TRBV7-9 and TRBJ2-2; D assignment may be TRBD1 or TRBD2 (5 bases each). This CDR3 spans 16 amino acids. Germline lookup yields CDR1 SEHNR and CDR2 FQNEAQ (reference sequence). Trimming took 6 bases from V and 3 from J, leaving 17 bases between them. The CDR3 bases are TGTGCCAGCAGTCTTCCCCCGGGGCACTACACCGGGGAGCTGTTTTTT. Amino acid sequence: CASSLPPGHYTGELFF. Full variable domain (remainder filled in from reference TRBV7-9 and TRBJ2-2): DTGVSQNPRHKITKRGQNVTFRCDPISEHNRLYWYRQTLGQGPEFLTYFQNEAQLEKSRLLSDRFSAERPKGSFSTLEIQRTEQGDSAMYLCASSLPPGHYTGELFFGEGSRLTVL.

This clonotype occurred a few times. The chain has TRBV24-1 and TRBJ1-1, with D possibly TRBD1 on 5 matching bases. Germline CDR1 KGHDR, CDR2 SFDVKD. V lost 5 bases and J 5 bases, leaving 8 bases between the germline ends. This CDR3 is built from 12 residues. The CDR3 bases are TGTGCCACCAGTGTCGGGGGAACTGAAGCTTTCTTT. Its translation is CATSVGGTEAFF.

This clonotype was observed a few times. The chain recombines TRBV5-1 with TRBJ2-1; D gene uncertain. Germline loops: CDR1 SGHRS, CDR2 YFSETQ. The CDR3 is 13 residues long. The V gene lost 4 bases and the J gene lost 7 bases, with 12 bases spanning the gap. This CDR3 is CASSDAFGNEQFF. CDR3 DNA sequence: TGCGCCAGCAGCGATGCGTTCGGGAATGAGCAGTTCTTC.

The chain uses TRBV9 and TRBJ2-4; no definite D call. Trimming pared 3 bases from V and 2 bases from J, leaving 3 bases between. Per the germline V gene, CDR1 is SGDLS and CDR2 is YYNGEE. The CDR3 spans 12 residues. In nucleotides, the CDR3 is TGTGCCAGCAGCGGCCCCAAAAACATTCAGTACTTC. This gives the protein CASSGPKNIQYF.